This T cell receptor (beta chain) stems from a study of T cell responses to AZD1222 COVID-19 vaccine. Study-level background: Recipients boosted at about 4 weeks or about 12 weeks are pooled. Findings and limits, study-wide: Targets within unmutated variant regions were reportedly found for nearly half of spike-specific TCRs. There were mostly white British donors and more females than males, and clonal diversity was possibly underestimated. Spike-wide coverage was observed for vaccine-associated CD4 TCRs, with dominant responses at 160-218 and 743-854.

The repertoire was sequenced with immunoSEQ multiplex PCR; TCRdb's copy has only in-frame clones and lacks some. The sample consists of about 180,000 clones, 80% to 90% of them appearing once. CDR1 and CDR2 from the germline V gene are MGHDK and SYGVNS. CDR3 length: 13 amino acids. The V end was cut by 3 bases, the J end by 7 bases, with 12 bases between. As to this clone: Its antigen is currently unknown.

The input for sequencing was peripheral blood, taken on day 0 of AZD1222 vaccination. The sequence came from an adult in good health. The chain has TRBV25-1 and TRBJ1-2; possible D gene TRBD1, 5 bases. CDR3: CASSEGGKPGYTF. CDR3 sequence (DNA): TGTGCCAGCAGTGAGGGGGGGAAGCCTGGCTACACCTTC.